A single sample gave rise to the 29 T cell receptor beta chains below, sequenced in a study of identical twins. TCRdb re-analysed the 5' RACE reads in MiXCR, keeping a single row per CDR3 protein. The table includes around 1.7 million distinct CDR3 sequences, about 30% detected once. The sequencing input was cord blood. These receptors were taken from a newborn girl in good health.

With regard to this clonotype: This sequence may be a read error, since a much larger clone differs from it by one base. The V and J genes are TRBV10-3 and TRBJ1-4; the D gene is possibly TRBD1 (5 bases). Germline V gene data show CDR1 as ENHRY and CDR2 as SYGVKD. The CDR3 has 15 amino acids. V lost 2 bases, J lost 4 bases, and 11 bases lay in between. The CDR3 DNA reads TGTGCCATCAGTGAGCCGGGACGGAGTAATGAAAAACTGTTTTTT. Protein product: CAISEPGRSNEKLFF.

This clonotype was seen a handful of times. The V call is TRBV3-1, the J call TRBJ2-4; D call uncertain. CDR3 length: 17 residues. Trimming removed 1 base at V and 1 base at J, with 14 bases between. CDR1 and CDR2 (germline): LGHDT, YNNKEL (reference sequence). The CDR3 here is CASSQVPRARAKNIQYF. The CDR3 nucleotides are TGTGCCAGCAGCCAAGTCCCACGTGCCAGGGCCAAAAACATTCAGTACTTC.

The sample holds a few counts of this clonotype. This chain uses TRBV12-3 or TRBV12-4 with TRBJ2-3; 7 nucleotides align to TRBD1. After removal of 8 bases from V and 3 bases from J, the junction contained 8 bases not matched to a gene. The CDR3 runs to 14 residues. The CDR3 loop is CASQRTGGTDTQYF. CDR3 nucleotide sequence: TGTGCCAGCCAAAGGACAGGCGGGACAGATACGCAGTATTTT.

This chain uses TRBV5-1 with TRBJ2-5; a possible D gene is TRBD2 (5 bases). There are 16 residues in the CDR3. Germline CDR1 is SGHRS and CDR2 is YFSETQ. Trimming removed 0 bases from V and 11 bases from J, with 23 bases in between. The CDR3 nucleotides read TGCGCCAGCAGCTTGGAAGGACTCACTCTACGCAATGAGCAGTACTTC. Translated, it gives CASSLEGLTLRNEQYF.

The genes are TRBV20-1 and TRBJ1-1, with a tentative D call TRBD1 (6 bases). Looked up from germline, CDR1 is DFQATT and CDR2 is SNEGSKA (reference sequence). Trimming removed 4 bases at V and 4 bases at J, with 10 bases between. The CDR3 has 12 residues. The CDR3 loop is CSATTGPTEAFF. The CDR3 DNA sequence: TGCAGTGCTACTACAGGGCCCACTGAAGCTTTCTTT.

J is TRBJ2-1 and V is TRBV7-9; 9 bases map to TRBD1. Germline loops: CDR1 SEHNR, CDR2 FQNEAQ (reference sequence). The CDR3 is 16 residues long. J lost 2 bases, V lost 1 base, and 3 bases had no gene match. In DNA, the CDR3 is TGTGCCAGCAGCTTAGAGGACAGGGGACCCTACAATGAGCAGTTCTTC. Translating it yields CASSLEDRGPYNEQFF.

In its sample, this clonotype was seen once. The chain combines TRBV11-2 with TRBJ2-5, with 10 bases matching TRBD2. There are 17 residues in the CDR3. J gave up 1 base and V 5 bases, and 10 bases lay outside the gene matches. Germline V gene lookup returns CDR1 SGHAT and CDR2 FQNNGV. CDR3 in amino acids: CASSLFSGRHTQETQYF. The CDR3 DNA is TGTGCCAGCAGCCTCTTTAGCGGGAGGCATACCCAAGAGACCCAGTACTTC. The full variable domain, rest sourced from reference TRBV11-2 and TRBJ2-5, is EAGVAQSPRYKIIEKRQSVAFWCNPISGHATLYWYQQILGQGPKLLIQFQNNGVVDDSQLPKDRFSAERLKGVDSTLKIQPAKLEDSAVYLCASSLFSGRHTQETQYFGPGTRLLVL.

This chain's CDR3 is CASSLTRGANTEAFF. CDR3 bases: TGTGCCAGCAGCCTGACCCGAGGGGCGAACACTGAAGCTTTCTTT. The chain recombines TRBV6-6 with TRBJ1-1; TRBD1 is a possible D gene (5 bases). Germline V lookup: CDR1 MNHNY, CDR2 SVGAGI (reference sequence). Trimming took off 6 bases at V and 1 base at J, with 15 bases between the two ends. The CDR3 contains 15 residues.

In this sample, this clonotype turned up many times. The CDR3 is CASSPASGGNTDTQYF. The CDR3 DNA follows: TGTGCCAGCAGCCCAGCTAGCGGGGGAAACACAGATACGCAGTATTTT. The chain uses TRBV6-5 and TRBJ2-3; 10 bases agree with TRBD2. There are 16 residues in the CDR3. CDR1 and CDR2 from the germline V gene are MNHEY and SVGAGI. Losses at the gene ends were 6 bases for V and 2 bases for J; bases not matched to a gene: 8.

The chain has TRBV20-1 and TRBJ2-4; the D gene could be TRBD1 or TRBD2 (5 bases each). The length of the CDR3 is 14 residues. CDR1 and CDR2 (germline): DFQATT, SNEGSKA (reference sequence). The CDR3 bases are TGCAGCGTTCCGCCGGGACCCGAATACAATGAGCAGTACTTC. Its translation: CSVPPGPEYNEQYF.

This clonotype was recorded at least ten times. V gene TRBV29-1 combines with J gene TRBJ2-3, with D possibly called TRBD1 or TRBD2 (6 bases each). Germline V gives CDR1 SQVTM, CDR2 ANQGSEA. The CDR3 runs 15 residues. The V end lost 5 bases, the J end lost 6 bases, and 21 bases lay between the germline ends. In DNA form, the CDR3 reads TGCAGCGTTATTAGGAGGGACATACGTTCGGATACGCAGTATTTT. This translates into CSVIRRDIRSDTQYF.

This clonotype was counted a few times. The chain joins TRBV12-3 or TRBV12-4 to TRBJ2-5; 10 bases line up with TRBD2. J lost 3 bases, V lost 3 bases, and 4 bases had no gene match. The CDR3 runs to 15 residues. DNA for the CDR3: TGTGCCAGCAGTTTGCAACTAGCGGGGAAAGAGACCCAGTACTTC. This gives the protein CASSLQLAGKETQYF.

The rearrangement links TRBV25-1 to TRBJ2-1; D gene unclear. The J call is in doubt because the DNA end fits TRBJ2-7 better. The CDR3 totals 15 residues. Germline V gene data show CDR1 as MGHDK and CDR2 as SYGVNS. CDR3 loop: CASSEWTSSYNEQYF. In nucleotides, the CDR3 is TGTGCCAGCAGTGAATGGACCAGCTCCTACAATGAGCAGTACTTC.

There are a few counts of this clonotype. The chain couples TRBV4-1 to TRBJ2-7, with 7 nucleotides matching TRBD1. CDR1 and CDR2 (germline): MGHRA, YSYEKL. Trimming took 1 base from V and 3 from J; bases not matched to a gene: 6. This CDR3 has 15 residues. The CDR3 is CASSQVRSGGYEQYF. The DNA for the CDR3 is TGCGCCAGCAGCCAAGTTAGGTCAGGGGGCTACGAGCAGTACTTC.

V usage is TRBV2 and J usage is TRBJ1-1; D unresolved. Germline V CDR1 and CDR2: SNHLY, FYNNEI. V was cut by 3 bases and J by 8 bases, with 10 bases left in between. The CDR3 loop spans 12 amino acids. CDR3 in amino acids: CASSDVRREAFF. The CDR3 bases are TGTGCCAGCAGTGACGTGCGGAGGGAAGCTTTCTTT.

The genes are TRBV2 and TRBJ1-2; D ambiguous. The V end lost 4 bases, the J end lost 8 bases, and 11 bases lay between the germline ends. Looked up from germline, CDR1 is SNHLY and CDR2 is FYNNEI. There are 12 residues in the CDR3. In DNA form, the CDR3 reads TGTGCCAGCAGTGGGTCGGCGGGAGGCTACACCTTC. Encoded protein: CASSGSAGGYTF.

The CDR3: CASSLASGNSYEQYF. DNA of the CDR3: TGTGCCAGCAGCTTGGCTAGCGGCAACTCCTACGAGCAGTACTTC. The chain links TRBV5-6 to TRBJ2-7; the match to TRBD2 covers 7 bases. The germline gives CDR1 SGHDT, CDR2 YYEEEE. The CDR3 length is 15 residues. V was pared by 0 bases and J by 0 bases, with 3 bases of the junction left unmatched.

There are a few counts of this clonotype. The V call is TRBV14, the J call TRBJ2-2; D is undetermined. Trimming shortened V by 8 bases and J by 3 bases, and 7 bases separated the two germline ends. CDR1 is SGHDN, CDR2 FVKESK, per germline. This CDR3 is 12 amino acids long. CDR3 coding DNA: TGTGCCAGCCGGATTCACACCGGGGAGCTGTTTTTT. It codes for CASRIHTGELFF.

This clonotype was observed a handful of times. This CDR3 is CASSEALGDTQYF. The CDR3 bases are TGTGCCAGCAGTGAAGCGCTTGGGGATACGCAGTATTTT. This rearrangement joins TRBV2 to TRBJ2-3; D is ambiguous. The V gene lost 0 bases and the J gene lost 6 bases, with 7 bases spanning the gap. Germline V gene lookup returns CDR1 SNHLY and CDR2 FYNNEI. The CDR3 covers 13 residues.

V is TRBV21-1 and J is TRBJ2-7; TRBD1 reflects the table's D call only, with no check against the DNA. TRBV21-1 is shown as a pseudogene. This CDR3 has 12 amino acids. The CDR3 spells CAGSEGGDEQYF. CDR3 DNA: TGTGCCGGCAGCGAAGGGGGGGACGAGCAGTACTTC.

Only a few counts were recorded for this clonotype. The genes are TRBV27 and TRBJ2-1, with D hard to call. Germline loops: CDR1 MNHEY, CDR2 SMNVEV (reference sequence). Trimming removed 2 bases from V and 0 bases from J, with 11 bases in between. The CDR3 length is 16 residues. CDR3 in amino acids: CASSLIGSSSYNEQFF. CDR3 DNA: TGTGCCAGCAGTTTAATAGGGTCGAGCTCCTACAATGAGCAGTTCTTC.

The chain uses TRBV29-1 and TRBJ2-3; D is unresolved. Germline V CDR1 and CDR2: SQVTM, ANQGSEA. The length of the CDR3 is 11 residues. CDR3 bases: TGCAGATCAAGTAGGAGTTATACGCAGTATTTT. Translation gives CRSSRSYTQYF.

Only one count was recorded for this clonotype. The chain carries TRBV25-1 and TRBJ1-2, with unresolved D. There are 14 residues in the CDR3. From germline, CDR1 is MGHDK and CDR2 SYGVNS. The germline V and J ends were trimmed by 0 bases and 5 bases, with 10 bases remaining between them. The CDR3 nucleotides read TGTGCCAGCAGTGAATATAAGGGAGAATATGGCTACACCTTC. It translates to CASSEYKGEYGYTF.

This clonotype was detected only a few times. The chain combines TRBV7-9 with TRBJ1-2; no clear D gene. Germline V lookup: CDR1 SEHNR, CDR2 FQNEAQ (reference sequence). This CDR3 has 14 amino acids. V lost 5 bases and J 2 bases, leaving 12 bases between the germline ends. The CDR3 DNA reads as TGTGCCAGCAGCACGGAACCTCCAAACTATGGCTACACCTTC. Translating gives CASSTEPPNYGYTF.

In its sample, this clonotype was seen a few times. The chain employs TRBV28 and TRBJ2-7; D is uncertain. The CDR3 runs to 17 residues. Germline V gives CDR1 MDHEN, CDR2 SYDVKM. Trimming cost V 4 bases and J 0 bases, with 19 bases left between them. Written as DNA, the CDR3 is TGTGCCAGCAGTTCTTATCCCCCGGGCTCCAGCTCCTACGAGCAGTACTTC. Translating it yields CASSSYPPGSSSYEQYF.

This clonotype has at least ten counts. This rearrangement joins TRBV15 to TRBJ2-6; D unclear. V was trimmed by 9 bases and J by 0 bases, leaving 9 bases between them. This CDR3 contains 14 residues. CDR1 is LNHNV, CDR2 YYDKDF, per germline (reference sequence). This CDR3 reads CATARISGANVLTF. In nucleotides, the CDR3 is TGTGCCACTGCACGTATCTCTGGGGCCAACGTCCTGACTTTC. The full variable domain, with the rest looked up from reference TRBV15 and TRBJ2-6, is DAMVIQNPRYQVTQFGKPVTLSCSQTLNHNVMYWYQQKSSQAPKLLFHYYDKDFNNEADTPDNFQSRRPNTSFCFLDIRSPGLGDTAMYLCATARISGANVLTFGAGSRLTVL.

This clonotype was seen ten or more times. This sequence joins TRBV10-3 and TRBJ2-1, with 10 bases lining up with TRBD2. J was trimmed by 5 bases and V by 9 bases; bases with no gene match: 4. The CDR3 spans 13 residues. Germline CDR1 is ENHRY and CDR2 is SYGVKD. This chain's CDR3 is CAIGGTSDNEQFF. The CDR3 DNA is TGTGCCATAGGGGGGACTAGCGACAATGAGCAGTTCTTC.

The J gene is TRBJ1-5, the V gene TRBV27, with 8 bases matching TRBD1. The CDR3 covers 16 residues. Germline V gene data show CDR1 as MNHEY and CDR2 as SMNVEV (reference sequence). Trimming at V came to 1 base and at J to 1 base, leaving 3 bases not matched to a gene. Here the CDR3 DNA reads TGTGCCAGCAGTTTATTTTGGACAGGGAGCAATCAGCCCCAGCATTTT. As protein: CASSLFWTGSNQPQHF.

The chain uses TRBV6-1 and TRBJ2-4; 9 bases agree with TRBD1. The germline V gene has CDR1 MNHNS and CDR2 SASEGT. The CDR3 runs to 15 residues. J was trimmed by 6 bases and V by 7 bases; bases with no gene match: 10. This chain's CDR3 is CASILGGTGRNIQYF. CDR3 bases: TGTGCCAGCATTCTTGGAGGGACAGGGAGAAACATTCAGTACTTC.